This T cell receptor beta chain came from a study of shared clonotypes between healthy human individuals (dated by TCRdb to the early 2020s). About the full investigation: Three men and a couple of women, aged 18 to 49 years, made up the cohort. For each donor, three plates each were used for CD4 naive and CD4 memory, two plates were used for CD8 naive, and one plate was used for CD8 memory. To estimate repertoire size and how much clonotype sharing occurs between individuals, the study deeply sequenced the blood TCR repertoires of several healthy adults. Libraries were prepared and TCR repertoires were sequenced by different laboratories using diverse techniques, in order to increase sequencing depth and limit assay-specific biases. Per donor, leukapheresis produced somewhere between about 0.8 and 9 billion PBMCs.

TCR CDR3 regions were amplified from genomic DNA by multiplex PCR using the deep immunoSEQ assay. Genomic DNA extracted from each cell subset was distributed evenly over all wells of several immunoSEQ 96-well plates, and each plate served as one replicate. For sorted subsets, 150 to 250 ng of genomic DNA, equivalent to 25,000 to 35,000 T cell genomes, went into each replicate PCR. Purified libraries were measured with a Qubit 3.0 fluorometer, size-checked on a Bioanalyzer 2100, and measured again with the KAPA Library Quantification kit. Each immunoSEQ 96-well plate was sequenced on its own single-read 150-cycle Illumina NextSeq 550 flow cell. From the authors' description of their analysis: Because only junctional sequences without quality scores were contained in the immunoSEQ output, filtering matching that applied to full-length reads could not be performed. To assign V/J genes and CDR3, sequences were annotated against IMGT germline references using PyIR, a Python wrapper for IgBLAST v1.9. Reads were removed for weak V/J assignments (E-value above 1e-6), missing CDR3, stop codons, out-of-frame junctions, or ambiguous translated residues. V3J clonotypes were defined by identical inferred V gene, J gene, and CDR3 amino acid sequence. The percentage overlap between two repertoires was calculated by dividing the number of shared unique clonotypes by the size of the smaller repertoire. Repertoire richness was assessed with RTK rarefaction, the Chao1 estimator, and Recon v2.1 estimates of unobserved clonotypes. Generation probabilities were computed with OLGA for all TCRbeta clonotypes obtained by the gDNA method from several donors. Here the immuneACCESS table is served through TCRdb, limited to in-frame sequences with V and J called. Missing clones are a known gap in these copies; in checked studies unresolved V genes cover under half, and the rest lacks a known reason. The V and J calls and the clone size are those of that table, but D and trimming were determined from the DNA. The sample table holds around 2.1 million clones, of which around 95% were seen once. Of the sample, around 0.13% is held by the ten largest clones.

The CDR3 sequence holds 15 residues, the cysteine and phenylalanine included. The read is trimmed to its CDR3 DNA, 45 bases read in frame from base 1. V and J lose 1 base and 4 bases, and a span of 15 bases separates them. Taken from the germline V gene, the CDR1 and CDR2 loops are SGHRS and YFSETQ. The study at large found these results: Naive subsets generally had larger estimated clonotype richness than memory subsets. Even with the large sequencing depth, rarefaction of the sorted-subset datasets indicated that sequencing was incomplete. Based on pairwise subsampling, the degree of clonotype sharing among donors was expected to be affected by sequencing depth. The genetic and exposure-history diversity represented was limited by the small number of donors. Sampling was restricted to blood, and TCR repertoires in tissue are likely to differ from TCR repertoires in blood. Compared with non-shared clonotypes, clonotypes shared by all four sorted-subset donors had higher generation probabilities. Sharing across several donors was observed for approximately 5% of naive CD4, over 3% of naive CD8, 2% to 2.5% of memory CD4, and over 0.3% of memory CD8 clonotypes.

Healthy HIV-negative adults with no recently reported acute infections or vaccinations were included as donors. Every donor was a Caucasian adult residing in Nashville, Tennessee, USA. CD4+ T cells were enriched through magnetic negative selection, after which naive cells were positively selected on CD45RA and the remaining negative fraction served as the memory subset. After blood collection by leukapheresis, PBMCs were isolated using Ficoll-Histopaque density gradient centrifugation and then cryopreserved in the vapor phase of liquid nitrogen. Analytical flow cytometry was used to check the purity and quantity of each magnetically sorted T cell population. Each sorted fraction had its genomic DNA isolated and then quantified by UV absorbance on a Nanodrop 2000c. In regard to this clone: No antigen is known for it. No base-level quality is on record; no much larger clone is a single base apart.

The rearrangement combines TRBV5-1 with TRBJ2-7; the D gene is possibly TRBD2, with 6 bases matching. Material for sequencing was naive CD4+ T cells sorted from blood. The cell subset or site label for this specimen denotes: CD45RA+ positively selected. The origin of this receptor is a man between 18 and 35 years old in good health. The nucleotides are TGCGCCAGCAGCTTGCGTCGGGAGCTAAAGTACGAGCAGTACTTC. It encodes CASSLRRELKYEQYF. Extended through the reference TRBV5-1 and TRBJ2-7 proteins, this CDR3 yields the full variable domain: KAGVTQTPRYLIKTRGQQVTLSCSPISGHRSVSWYQQTPGQGLQFLFEYFSETQRNKGNFPGRFSGRQFSNSRSEMNVSTLELGDSALYLCASSLRRELKYEQYFGPGTRLTVT.